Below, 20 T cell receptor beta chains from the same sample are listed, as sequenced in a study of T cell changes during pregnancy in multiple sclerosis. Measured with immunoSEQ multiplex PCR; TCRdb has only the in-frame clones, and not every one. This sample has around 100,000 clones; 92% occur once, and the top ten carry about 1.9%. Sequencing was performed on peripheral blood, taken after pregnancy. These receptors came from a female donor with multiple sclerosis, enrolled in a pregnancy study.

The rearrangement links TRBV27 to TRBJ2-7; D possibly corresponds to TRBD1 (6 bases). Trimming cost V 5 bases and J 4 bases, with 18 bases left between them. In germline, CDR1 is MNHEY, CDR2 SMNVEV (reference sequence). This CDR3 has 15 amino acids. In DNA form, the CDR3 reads TGTGCCAGCAGTGGTGGGGGACACAAACGTTACGAGCAGTACTTC. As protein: CASSGGGHKRYEQYF.

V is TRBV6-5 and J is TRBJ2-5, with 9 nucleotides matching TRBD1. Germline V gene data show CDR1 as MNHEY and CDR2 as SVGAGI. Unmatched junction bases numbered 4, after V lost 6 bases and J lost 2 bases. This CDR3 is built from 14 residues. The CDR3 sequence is CASRRQGEQETQYF. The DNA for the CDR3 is TGTGCCAGCAGAAGACAGGGGGAGCAAGAGACCCAGTACTTC.

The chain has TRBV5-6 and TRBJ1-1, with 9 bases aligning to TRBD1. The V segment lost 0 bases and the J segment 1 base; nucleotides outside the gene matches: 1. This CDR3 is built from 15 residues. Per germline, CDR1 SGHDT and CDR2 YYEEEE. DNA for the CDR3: TGTGCCAGCAGCTTGGGGGACAGGGCGAACACTGAAGCTTTCTTT. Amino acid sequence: CASSLGDRANTEAFF.

This CDR3 is CSVRTGNTEAFF. The CDR3 DNA follows: TGCAGCGTTCGGACAGGGAACACTGAAGCTTTCTTT. The chain recombines TRBV29-1 with TRBJ1-1; the match to TRBD1 covers 7 bases. With 5 bases clipped from V and 1 base from J, the junction kept 1 base outside the gene matches. This CDR3 contains 12 residues. Germline-derived CDR1 and CDR2 are SQVTM and ANQGSEA. Full variable domain (outside the CDR3, taken from reference TRBV29-1 and TRBJ1-1): SAVISQKPSRDICQRGTSLTIQCQVDSQVTMMFWYRQQPGQSLTLIATANQGSEATYESGFVIDKFPISRPNLTFSTLTVSNMSPEDSSIYLCSVRTGNTEAFFGQGTRLTVV.

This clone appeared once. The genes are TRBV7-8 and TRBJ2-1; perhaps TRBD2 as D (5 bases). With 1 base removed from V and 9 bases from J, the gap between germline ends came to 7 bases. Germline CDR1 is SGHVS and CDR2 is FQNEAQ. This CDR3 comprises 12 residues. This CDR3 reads CASSLGGSEQFF. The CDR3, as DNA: TGTGCCAGCAGCTTAGGAGGGAGTGAGCAGTTCTTC.

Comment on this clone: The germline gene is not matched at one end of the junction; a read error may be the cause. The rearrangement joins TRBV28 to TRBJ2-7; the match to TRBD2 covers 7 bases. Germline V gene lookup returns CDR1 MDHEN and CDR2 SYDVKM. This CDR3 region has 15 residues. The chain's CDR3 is CASSSGASGSYGQYF. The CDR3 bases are TGTGCCAGCAGCTCAGGAGCTAGCGGATCCTACGGGCAGTACTTC.

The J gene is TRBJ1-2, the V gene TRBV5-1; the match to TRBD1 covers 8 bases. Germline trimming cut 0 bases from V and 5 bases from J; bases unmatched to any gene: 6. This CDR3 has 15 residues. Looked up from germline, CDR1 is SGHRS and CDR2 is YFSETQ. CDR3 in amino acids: CASSLAGDRGYGYTF. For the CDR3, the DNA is TGCGCCAGCAGCTTGGCGGGCGACAGGGGTTATGGCTACACCTTC.

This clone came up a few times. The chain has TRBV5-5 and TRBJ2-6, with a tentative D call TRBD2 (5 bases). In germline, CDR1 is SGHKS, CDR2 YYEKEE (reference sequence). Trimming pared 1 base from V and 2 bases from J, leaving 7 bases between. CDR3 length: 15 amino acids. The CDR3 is CASSLRGAGANVLTF. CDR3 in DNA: TGTGCCAGCAGCTTGCGGGGAGCTGGGGCCAACGTCCTGACTTTC.

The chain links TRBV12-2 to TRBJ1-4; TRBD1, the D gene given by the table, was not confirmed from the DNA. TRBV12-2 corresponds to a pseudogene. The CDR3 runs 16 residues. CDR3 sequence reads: CASRLALDRVCEKLFF. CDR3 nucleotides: TGTGCAAGTCGCTTAGCCCTGGACAGGGTCTGTGAAAAACTGTTTTTT.

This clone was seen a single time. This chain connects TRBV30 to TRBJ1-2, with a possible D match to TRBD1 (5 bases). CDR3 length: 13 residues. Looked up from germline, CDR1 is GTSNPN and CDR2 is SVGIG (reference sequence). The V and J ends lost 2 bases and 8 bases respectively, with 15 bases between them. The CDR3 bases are TGTGCCTGGAGTAGCTCCAGGGCGGGAGGCTACACCTTC. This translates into CAWSSSRAGGYTF.

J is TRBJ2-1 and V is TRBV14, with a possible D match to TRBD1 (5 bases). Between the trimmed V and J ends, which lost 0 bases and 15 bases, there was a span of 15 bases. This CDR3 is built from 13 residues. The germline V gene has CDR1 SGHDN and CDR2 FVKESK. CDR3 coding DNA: TGTGCCAGCAGCCAAGATTTCGGCGACAGAAGGTTCTTC. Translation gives CASSQDFGDRRFF.

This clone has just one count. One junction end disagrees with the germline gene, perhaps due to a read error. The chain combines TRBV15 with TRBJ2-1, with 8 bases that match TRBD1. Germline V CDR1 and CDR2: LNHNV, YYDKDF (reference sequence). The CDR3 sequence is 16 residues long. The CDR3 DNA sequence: TGTGCCACCAGCGGAGAGGGGTGGACAGGGCGTAATGAGCAGTTCTTC. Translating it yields CATSGEGWTGRNEQFF.

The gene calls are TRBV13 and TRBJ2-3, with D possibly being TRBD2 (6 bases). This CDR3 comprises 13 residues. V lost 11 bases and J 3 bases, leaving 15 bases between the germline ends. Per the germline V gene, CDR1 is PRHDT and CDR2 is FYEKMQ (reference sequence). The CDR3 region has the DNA TGTGCCTCTGGAGGGGAGTCGACAGATACGCAGTATTTT. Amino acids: CASGGESTDTQYF.

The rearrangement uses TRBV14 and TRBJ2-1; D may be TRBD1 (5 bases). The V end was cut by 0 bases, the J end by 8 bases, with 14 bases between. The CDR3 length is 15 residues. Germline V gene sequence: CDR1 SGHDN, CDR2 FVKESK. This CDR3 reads CASSQEVLGDYEQFF. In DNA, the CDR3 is TGTGCCAGCAGCCAAGAGGTTTTAGGGGATTATGAGCAGTTCTTC.

CDR3 coding DNA: TGTGCCAGCAGCTCAAGACAGACAACTAATGAAAAACTGTTTTTT. Translation: CASSSRQTTNEKLFF. This chain joins TRBV7-9 and TRBJ1-4; a weak D match, TRBD1 (5 bases). V gave up 4 bases and J gave up 0 bases, with 9 bases separating them. Germline V gives CDR1 SEHNR, CDR2 FQNEAQ (reference sequence). The CDR3 is made up of 15 amino acids. Looking up the rest from reference TRBV7-9 and TRBJ1-4 gives the full variable domain: DTGVSQNPRHKITKRGQNVTFRCDPISEHNRLYWYRQTLGQGPEFLTYFQNEAQLEKSRLLSDRFSAERPKGSFSTLEIQRTEQGDSAMYLCASSSRQTTNEKLFFGSGTQLSVL.

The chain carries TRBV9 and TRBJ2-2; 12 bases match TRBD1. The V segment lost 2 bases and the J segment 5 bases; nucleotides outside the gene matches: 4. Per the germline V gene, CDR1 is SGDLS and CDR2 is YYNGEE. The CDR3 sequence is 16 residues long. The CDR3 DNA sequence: TGTGCCAGCAGCGTCGGGACAGGGGGCTTTACCGGGGAGCTGTTTTTT. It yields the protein CASSVGTGGFTGELFF.

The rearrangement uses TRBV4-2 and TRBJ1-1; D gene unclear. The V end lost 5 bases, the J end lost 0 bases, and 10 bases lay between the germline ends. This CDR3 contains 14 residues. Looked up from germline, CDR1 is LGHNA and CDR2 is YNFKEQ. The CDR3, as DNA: TGTGCCAGCAGCTCCCCGGGATTGAACACTGAAGCTTTCTTT. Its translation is CASSSPGLNTEAFF.

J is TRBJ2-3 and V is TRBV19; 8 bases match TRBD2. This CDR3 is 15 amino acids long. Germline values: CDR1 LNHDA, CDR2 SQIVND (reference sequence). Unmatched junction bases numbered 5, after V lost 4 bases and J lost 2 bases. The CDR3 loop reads CASSTLAGTTDTQYF. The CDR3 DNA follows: TGTGCCAGTAGTACCTTAGCGGGAACCACAGATACGCAGTATTTT.

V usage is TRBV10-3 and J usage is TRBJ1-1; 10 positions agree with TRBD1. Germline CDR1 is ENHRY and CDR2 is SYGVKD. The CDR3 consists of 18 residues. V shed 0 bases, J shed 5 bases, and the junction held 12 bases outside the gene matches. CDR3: CAISESGFGTGEGTEAFF. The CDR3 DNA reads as TGTGCCATCAGTGAGTCCGGTTTTGGGACAGGGGAGGGGACTGAAGCTTTCTTT.

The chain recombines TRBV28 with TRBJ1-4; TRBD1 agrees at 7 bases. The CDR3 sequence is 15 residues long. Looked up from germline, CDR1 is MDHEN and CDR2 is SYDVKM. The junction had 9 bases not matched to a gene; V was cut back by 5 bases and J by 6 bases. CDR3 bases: TGTGCCAGCAGTGGCACAGGGGAGAGTTATGAAAAACTGTTTTTT. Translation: CASSGTGESYEKLFF.